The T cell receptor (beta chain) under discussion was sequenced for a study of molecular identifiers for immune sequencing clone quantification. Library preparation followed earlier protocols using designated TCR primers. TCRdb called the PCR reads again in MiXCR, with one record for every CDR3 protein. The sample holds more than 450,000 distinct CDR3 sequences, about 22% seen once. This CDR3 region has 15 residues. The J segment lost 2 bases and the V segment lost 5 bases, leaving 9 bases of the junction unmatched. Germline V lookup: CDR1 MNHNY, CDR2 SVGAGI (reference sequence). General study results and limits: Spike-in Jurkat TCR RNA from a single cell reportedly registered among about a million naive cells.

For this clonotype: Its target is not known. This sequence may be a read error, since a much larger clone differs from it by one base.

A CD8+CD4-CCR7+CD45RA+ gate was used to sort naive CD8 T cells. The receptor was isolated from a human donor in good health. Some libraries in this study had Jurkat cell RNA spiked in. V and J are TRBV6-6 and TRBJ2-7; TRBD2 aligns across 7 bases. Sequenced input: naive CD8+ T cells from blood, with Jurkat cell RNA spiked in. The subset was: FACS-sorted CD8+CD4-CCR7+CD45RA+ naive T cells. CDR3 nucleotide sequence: TGTGCCAGCAGTGTATCTAGCGGACATCCCTACGAGCAGTACTTC. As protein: CASSVSSGHPYEQYF.